This is a list of T cell receptor beta chains from one sample in a study of T cells in Graves' hyperthyroidism and ophthalmopathy. TCRdb re-called the multiplex PCR reads with MiXCR, one entry per CDR3 protein. The top ten hold less than 15% of the sample, which has some 460,000 distinct CDR3 sequences, 15% to 18% seen once. Sequencing was carried out using blood. All receptors derive from a woman in her late teens or twenties with Graves' hyperthyroidism. The CDR3 runs from the conserved cysteine through the conserved F or W. D genes are given only for firm matches. Part of the rows lack a size; the others show once, few, many or a class for expanded clones.

v_gene	abundance	d_gene	j_gene	CDR3nt	CDR3aa
TRBV11-1	many	-	TRBJ2-7	TGTGCCAGCCCGCGAAGGGACTACGAGCAGTACTTC	CASPRRDYEQYF
TRBV5-1	-	-	TRBJ1-1	TGCGCCAGCAGCTCCTACGACTCTGGGAACACTGAAGCTTTCTTT	CASSSYDSGNTEAFF
TRBV12-3/TRBV12-4	-	TRBD2	TRBJ2-1	TGTGCCAGCAGTTTAACTAGCGGGGGACCCAATGAGCAGTTCTTC	CASSLTSGGPNEQFF
TRBV20-1	many	TRBD2	TRBJ2-3	TGCAGTGCCACTAACGCGGGGGAGTTTACAGATACGCAGTATTTT	CSATNAGEFTDTQYF
TRBV28	many	-	TRBJ1-1	TGTGCCAGCACCGGAGAAGGGGGACGCACTGAAGCTTTCTTT	CASTGEGGRTEAFF
TRBV10-3	few	-	TRBJ1-3	TGTGCCAGCATAGGGGCCACCATATATTTT	CASIGATIYF
TRBV7-2	many	-	TRBJ1-1	TGTGCCAGCAGCGGACGGGTGAACACTGAAGCTTTCTTT	CASSGRVNTEAFF
TRBV28	-	-	TRBJ2-1	TGTGCCAGTTTCGGACTGGGATCCTCGCATGAGCAGTTCTTC	CASFGLGSSHEQFF
TRBV10-1	few	-	TRBJ1-1	TGCGCCAGCAGTGACAGCGAGGCGGGACAAGAAGCTTTCTTT	CASSDSEAGQEAFF
TRBV7-9	few	TRBD2	TRBJ2-1	TGTGCCAGCAGCTTAAGCGGGAGTTTCCATGAGCAGTTCTTC	CASSLSGSFHEQFF
TRBV7-3	many	-	TRBJ2-1	TGTGCCAGCAGCCGACAGACCAACAATGAGCAGTTCTTC	CASSRQTNNEQFF
TRBV3-1	many	-	TRBJ1-6	TGTGCCAGCAGCCAAGATTGGAAGGTTAATTCACCCCTCCACTTT	CASSQDWKVNSPLHF
TRBV11-2	many	-	TRBJ1-2	TGTGCCAGCGCGACCCCCCAGGGGTTCTATGGCTACACCTTC	CASATPQGFYGYTF
TRBV3-1	many	TRBD2	TRBJ2-1	TGTGCCAGCAGCCTAACTAGCGGGGTGAATGAGCAGTTCTTC	CASSLTSGVNEQFF
TRBV5-1	many	-	TRBJ2-1	TGCGCCAGCAGCTCACAGGGTGGGGGTGAGCAGTTCTTC	CASSSQGGGEQFF
TRBV19	few	-	TRBJ2-1	TGTGCCAGTAGTATAGCTTGGGGGGCAGGGAGTAAGCAGTTCTTC	CASSIAWGAGSKQFF
TRBV20-1	many	TRBD1	TRBJ1-5	TGCAGTGCTGAAAGGACAGGGATCAATCAGCCCCAGCATTTT	CSAERTGINQPQHF
TRBV2	many	-	TRBJ1-5	TGTGCCAGCAGTGACAGAGCCTATCAGCCCCAGCATTTT	CASSDRAYQPQHF
TRBV13	-	-	TRBJ2-3	TGTGCCAGCAGCTTAATAAGGGGGGGTTTCACAGATACGCAGTATTTT	CASSLIRGGFTDTQYF
TRBV13	many	TRBD2	TRBJ2-1	TGTGCCAGCAGCTTAGGCTTCTTGGGGGGGAATGAGCAGTTCTTC	CASSLGFLGGNEQFF
TRBV11-3	many	TRBD2	TRBJ2-1	TGTGCCAGCAGCTCAGGACTAGTGAATGAGCAGTTCTTC	CASSSGLVNEQFF
TRBV29-1	few	-	TRBJ1-2	TGCAGCGTTGAAACGGCAGGGCGACGATATGGCTACACCTTC	CSVETAGRRYGYTF
TRBV5-1	-	TRBD2	TRBJ2-1	TGCGCCAGCAGCGCGGGACTAGCGGGGGCCGAGCAGTTCTTC	CASSAGLAGAEQFF
TRBV14	few	-	TRBJ1-6	TGTGCCAGCAGCCAAGTTGGGGGAGATACCGGGACACCCGGTAAAACCTATAATTCACCCCTCCACTTT	CASSQVGGDTGTPGKTYNSPLHF
TRBV20-1	few	TRBD1	TRBJ1-5	TGCAGTGCTACAGGGGGGACAGGGGGTCAGCCCCAGCATTTT	CSATGGTGGQPQHF
TRBV12-3/TRBV12-4	many	-	TRBJ1-5	TGTGCCAGCAGTTTCATACAGGGTAGCAATCAGCCCCAGCATTTT	CASSFIQGSNQPQHF
TRBV28	many	TRBD1	TRBJ2-7	TGTGCCAGCAGTCCCCCCGGGACAGGGGGCTACGAGCAGTACTTC	CASSPPGTGGYEQYF
TRBV28	-	TRBD2	TRBJ2-2	TGTGCCAGCATCCCCCTAGCGGGGGGGAACACCGGGGAGCTGTTTTTT	CASIPLAGGNTGELFF
TRBV9	-	TRBD2	TRBJ2-7	TGTGCCAGCAGCGTAGGTTGGACTAGCGGCTACGAGCAGTACTTC	CASSVGWTSGYEQYF
TRBV6-1	many	-	TRBJ1-1	TGTGCCAGTAACAAGGGACGGCTGAACACTGAAGCTTTCTTT	CASNKGRLNTEAFF
TRBV6-1	many	TRBD1	TRBJ2-7	TGTGCCAGCAGTCTCCAACAGGGGGCAAACGGGCAGTACTTC	CASSLQQGANGQYF
TRBV27	many	TRBD1	TRBJ2-7	TGTGCCAGCAGTAGCCCCGGGACAGGGATCTACGAGCAGTACTTC	CASSSPGTGIYEQYF
TRBV27	few	TRBD1	TRBJ1-5	TGTGCCAGCAGTTTACCCGGGACAGGGGAGTTGGGCAATCAGCCCCAGCATTTT	CASSLPGTGELGNQPQHF
TRBV5-1	few	TRBD2	TRBJ2-1	TGCGCCAGCAGCTTTGGGGCGGGAGAAAATGAGCAGTTCTTC	CASSFGAGENEQFF
TRBV5-4	many	TRBD2	TRBJ2-3	TGTGCCAGCAGCACACGGACTAGCGGGAAGAGCACAGATACGCAGTATTTT	CASSTRTSGKSTDTQYF
TRBV20-1	many	TRBD2	TRBJ2-7	TGCAGTGCTAGCCTTTCCAGACTAGCGAGCTACGAGCAGTACTTC	CSASLSRLASYEQYF
TRBV18	few	-	TRBJ2-5	TGTGCCAGCTCACCAATCTTCCGGGAGACCCAGTACTTC	CASSPIFRETQYF
TRBV7-9	many	-	TRBJ1-6	TGTGCCAGCAGCTTAGCTTCGGGCTTTCCCAATTCACCCCTCCACTTT	CASSLASGFPNSPLHF
TRBV20-1	many	TRBD2	TRBJ2-3	TGCAGTGCTAGCCCCCTAGCGGGGCTTACAGATACGCAGTATTTT	CSASPLAGLTDTQYF
TRBV2	many	TRBD2	TRBJ2-6	TGTGCCCGGGCGGGGGATTCCGCTGGGGCCAACGTCCTGACTTTC	CARAGDSAGANVLTF
TRBV6-1	-	TRBD2	TRBJ2-1	TGTGCCAGCAGCCGGACTAGCGGGAGAAAATACAATGAGCAGTTCTTC	CASSRTSGRKYNEQFF
TRBV4-1	-	TRBD2	TRBJ2-2	TGTGCCAGCAGCCAAGATCTGCTAGCGGGAACCGGGGAGCTGTTTTTT	CASSQDLLAGTGELFF
TRBV19	-	-	TRBJ2-1	TGTGCCAGTAGTATAGACCCAGCGGGACAACATCTCCTCTACAATGAGCAGTTCTTC	CASSIDPAGQHLLYNEQFF
TRBV11-2	-	TRBD1	TRBJ2-3	TGTGCCAGCACACGGACAGGGTTCGCAGATACGCAGTATTTT	CASTRTGFADTQYF
TRBV6-1	many	-	TRBJ1-1	TGTGCCAATTCCCAGCTGAACACTGAAGCTTTCTTT	CANSQLNTEAFF
TRBV2	many	TRBD1	TRBJ1-4	TGTGCCACCACGGCCGGGACAGGGGACGAAAAACTGTTTTTT	CATTAGTGDEKLFF
TRBV12-3/TRBV12-4	-	TRBD2	TRBJ2-2	TGTGCCAGCAGTTTAGTGGGCGGGAGTTTAGTCACCGGGGAGCTGTTTTTT	CASSLVGGSLVTGELFF
TRBV3-1	many	-	TRBJ1-1	TGTGCCAGCAGCCAAGATCGACAGCAACAAGCTTTCTTT	CASSQDRQQQAFF
TRBV5-1	few	TRBD2	TRBJ2-1	TGCGCCAGCAGCTTGGTCGGGACTAGCGGGAGGGAGAATGAGCAGTTCTTC	CASSLVGTSGRENEQFF
TRBV28	many	TRBD1	TRBJ1-1	TGTGCCAGCAGTTCGCTCCGCCTCTTTGGACAGGGGATGAAAGCTTTCTTT	CASSSLRLFGQGMKAFF
TRBV3-1	few	TRBD2	TRBJ2-1	TGTGCCAGCAGCCAAGAAGGACTAGCGGTGAGATCCTACAATGAGCAGTTCTTC	CASSQEGLAVRSYNEQFF